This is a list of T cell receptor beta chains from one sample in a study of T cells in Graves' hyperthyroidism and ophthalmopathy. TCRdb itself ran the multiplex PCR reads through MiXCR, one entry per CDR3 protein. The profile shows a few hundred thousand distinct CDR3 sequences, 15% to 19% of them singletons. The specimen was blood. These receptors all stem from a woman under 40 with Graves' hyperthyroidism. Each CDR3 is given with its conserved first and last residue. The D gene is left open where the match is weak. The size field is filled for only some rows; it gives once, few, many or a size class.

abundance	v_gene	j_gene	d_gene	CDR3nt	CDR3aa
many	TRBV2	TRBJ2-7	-	TGTGCCAGCAAGCTAGCGAGTCGGTACGAGCAGTACTTC	CASKLASRYEQYF
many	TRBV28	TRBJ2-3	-	TGTGCCAGCAGGGGAGCTGGCACAGATACGCAGTATTTT	CASRGAGTDTQYF
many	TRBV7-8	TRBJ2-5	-	TGTGCCAGCAGCTTATGGTCCGGGGGAGAGACCCAGTACTTC	CASSLWSGGETQYF
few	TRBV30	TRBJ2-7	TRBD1	TGTGCCTACCGGGACAGGACCAACTACGAGCAGTACTTC	CAYRDRTNYEQYF
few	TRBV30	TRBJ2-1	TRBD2	TGTGCCTGGGGGGGGGGGGAAAACTATTCCTACAATGAGCAGTTCTTC	CAWGGGENYSYNEQFF
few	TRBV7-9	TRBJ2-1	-	TGTGCCAGCAGCTTAGCGGGCAGCCCTGAGCAGTTCTTC	CASSLAGSPEQFF
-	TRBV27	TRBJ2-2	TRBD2	TGTGCCAGCAGTTCCTACACGCCGACTAGCGGAAATAGTCCCGGGGAGCTGTTTTTT	CASSSYTPTSGNSPGELFF
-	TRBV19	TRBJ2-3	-	TGTGCCAGTAGTGCGACTCCTCGGAAGCCGTACACAGATACGCAGTATTTT	CASSATPRKPYTDTQYF
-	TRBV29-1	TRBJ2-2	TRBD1	TGCAGCGTTGGCCAGGGGGCGAGCACCGGGGAGCTGTTTTTT	CSVGQGASTGELFF
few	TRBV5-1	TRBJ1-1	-	TGCGCCAGCAGGTTCCAGAACACTGAAGCTTTCTTT	CASRFQNTEAFF
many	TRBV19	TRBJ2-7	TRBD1	TGTGCCAGTAGTATTGGGGGGACAGGAGCCTACGAGCAGTACTTC	CASSIGGTGAYEQYF
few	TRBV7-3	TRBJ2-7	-	TGTGCCAGCAGCTTATCAAGCGGAGGGACCCCCTACGAGCAGTACTTC	CASSLSSGGTPYEQYF